This TCR beta chain was profiled in a study of blood T cell repertoires in COVID-19. In the study overall: Sources were T cells, B-cell-depleted T cells, or PBMCs; the material itself was cDNA or gDNA.

V gave up 1 base and J gave up 2 bases, with 9 bases separating them. From germline, CDR1 is LNHDA and CDR2 SQIVND (reference sequence). The CDR3 spans 14 residues. Participants were aged about 18 to 90 years, lived in 20 to 30 US areas, and enrolled virtually. Recovered status in Cohort 3 required two negative PCRs, clearance, or symptom resolution. For this clone: The same CDR3 is also encoded by other DNA sequences in this sample.

Per the authors' pipeline: Amplified reference gene primers provided the basis for estimating nucleated cell counts. Produced via immunoSEQ multiplex PCR; TCRdb's table is partial and in-frame only. D and trimming were read from the DNA, whereas the V and J calls and clone size are those reported in that table. The data show 250,000 to 400,000 clones, around 90% seen once. The TCR sequence derives from a man between 60 and 70 years old who had recovered from COVID-19. Sample: PBMCs or T cells enriched from blood (not recorded which). The chain recombines TRBV19 with TRBJ2-7; TRBD1 might be the D (6 bases). Here the CDR3 reads CASSIGTGPYEQYF. CDR3 sequence (DNA): TGTGCCAGTAGTATAGGCACAGGGCCCTACGAGCAGTACTTC.